Here is one T cell receptor (beta chain) with its context. Original processing notes: Reference gene primer amplification yielded estimated nucleated cell counts. Repertoires were generated with immunoSEQ multiplex PCR, while TCRdb's copy carries only in-frame clones and drops some. The V and J calls and clone size were taken over from that table, and D and trimming were inferred from the DNA. The table lists under 300,000 clones, 80% to 85% of them singletons, with roughly 3.6% in the top ten. This CDR3 spans 16 amino acids. Trimming removed 5 bases from V and 2 bases from J; junction bases left unmatched: 10. Germline-derived CDR1 and CDR2 are LNHDA and SQIVND (reference sequence). Participants' own reports of clinical history determined their cohort assignment. Among Cohort 3 donors, those recovered had two negative PCRs, clearance, or symptom resolution. The sample originates from a study of blood T cell repertoires in COVID-19. Whole-study context: Acute-phase and convalescent COVID-19 samples originated in the United States, Italy and Spain.

This sequence joins TRBV19 and TRBJ2-5, with TRBD2 identical over 8 bases. What was sequenced was PBMCs or T cells enriched from blood (not recorded which). The receptor was isolated from a man aged 50-59 years who had recovered from COVID-19. CDR3 in amino acids: CASSPLFSGAQETQYF. CDR3 nucleotides: TGTGCCAGTAGTCCTCTATTTAGCGGGGCTCAAGAGACCCAGTACTTC.